The clone carrying this TCR beta chain has ten or more counts. Its target is unknown. This entry belongs to a study of T cells after yellow fever vaccination. The CDR3 has 14 amino acids. The V gene end was trimmed by 0 bases and the J gene end by 3 bases; junction bases not matched to a gene: 3. Germline CDR1 is SGHNT and CDR2 is YYREEE (reference sequence). Universal primer sites and UMIs were introduced during 5'RACE template-switching synthesis of TCR cDNA. In TCRdb, the 5' RACE reads were re-called with MiXCR into one record per CDR3 protein. Here the sample spans 300,000 to 400,000 distinct CDR3 sequences, 6.2% being singletons. Findings of the study overall: The secondary response was weaker, and its peak arrived faster, on day 5 versus 15. Detected again after the booster were most primary-vaccination clones, at 96% CD4 and about 90% CD8. A limited proportion of clonotypes was detected within both the CD4 and CD8 compartments.

The receptor's source is a man aged 25-45 years who received the YFV17D yellow fever vaccine. The starting material was PBMCs, obtained 5 days after the yellow fever booster vaccination. The V and J genes are TRBV5-4 and TRBJ2-7; 7 nucleotides align to TRBD1. The CDR3 DNA is TGTGCCAGCAGCTTGGGGGACAGAAACTACGAGCAGTACTTC. This translates into CASSLGDRNYEQYF. The full variable domain, its missing parts supplied by reference TRBV5-4 and TRBJ2-7, is ETGVTQSPTHLIKTRGQQVTLRCSSQSGHNTVSWYQQALGQGPQFIFQYYREEENGRGNFPPRFSGLQFPNYSSELNVNALELDDSALYLCASSLGDRNYEQYFGPGTRLTVT.